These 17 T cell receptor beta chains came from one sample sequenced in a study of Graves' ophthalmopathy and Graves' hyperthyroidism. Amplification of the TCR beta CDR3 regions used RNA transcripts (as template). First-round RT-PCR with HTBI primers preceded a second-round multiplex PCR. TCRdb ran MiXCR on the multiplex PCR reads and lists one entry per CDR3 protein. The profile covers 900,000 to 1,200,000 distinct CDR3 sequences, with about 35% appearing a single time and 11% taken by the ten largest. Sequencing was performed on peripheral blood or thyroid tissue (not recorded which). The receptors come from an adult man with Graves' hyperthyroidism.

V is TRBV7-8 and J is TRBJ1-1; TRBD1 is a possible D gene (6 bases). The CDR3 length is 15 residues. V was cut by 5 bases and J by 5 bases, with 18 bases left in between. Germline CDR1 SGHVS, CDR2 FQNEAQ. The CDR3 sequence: CASSPPRGSSTEAFF. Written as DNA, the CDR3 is TGTGCCAGCAGCCCCCCCAGGGGTTCCTCAACTGAAGCTTTCTTT.

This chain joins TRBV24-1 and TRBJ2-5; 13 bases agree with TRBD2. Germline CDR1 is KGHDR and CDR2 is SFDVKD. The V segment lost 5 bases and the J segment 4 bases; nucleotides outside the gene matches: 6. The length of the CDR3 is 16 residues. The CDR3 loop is CATSAAGLAGVETQYF. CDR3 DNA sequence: TGTGCCACCAGTGCTGCAGGACTAGCGGGAGTAGAGACCCAGTACTTC.

The CDR3 DNA follows: TGTGCCAGCACGAACAGCAATTCACCCCTCCACTTT. It encodes CASTNSNSPLHF. The gene calls are TRBV25-1 and TRBJ1-6; D remains unclear. Per the germline V gene, CDR1 is MGHDK and CDR2 is SYGVNS. The germline V and J ends were trimmed by 7 bases and 7 bases, with 8 bases remaining between them. There are 12 residues in the CDR3.

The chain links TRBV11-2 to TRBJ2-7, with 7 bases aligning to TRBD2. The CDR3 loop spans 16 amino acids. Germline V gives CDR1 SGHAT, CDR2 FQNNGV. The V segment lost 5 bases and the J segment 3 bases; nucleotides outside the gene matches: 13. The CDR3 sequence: CASSRWGLPNNYEQYF. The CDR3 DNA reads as TGTGCCAGCAGCAGGTGGGGACTACCTAATAACTACGAGCAGTACTTC.

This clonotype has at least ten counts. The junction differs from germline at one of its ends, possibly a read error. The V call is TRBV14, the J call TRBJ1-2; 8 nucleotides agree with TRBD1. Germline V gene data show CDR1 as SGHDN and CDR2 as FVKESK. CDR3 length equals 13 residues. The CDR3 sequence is CASSQTGGYGYTF. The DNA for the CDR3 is TGCGCCAGCAGCCAAACAGGGGGCTATGGCTACACCTTC. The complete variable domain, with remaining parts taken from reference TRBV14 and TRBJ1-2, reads EAGVTQFPSHSVIEKGQTVTLRCDPISGHDNLYWYRRVMGKEIKFLLHFVKESKQDESGMPNNRFLAERTGGTYSTLKVQPAELEDSGVYFCASSQTGGYGYTFGSGTRLTVV.

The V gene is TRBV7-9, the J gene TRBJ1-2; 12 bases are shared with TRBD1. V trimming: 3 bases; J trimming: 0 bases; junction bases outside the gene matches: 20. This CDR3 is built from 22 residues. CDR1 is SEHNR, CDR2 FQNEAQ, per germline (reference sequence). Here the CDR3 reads CASSLVGFYTGDRGLANYGYTF. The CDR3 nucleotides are TGTGCCAGCAGCTTGGTGGGGTTCTACACCGGGGACAGGGGGCTCGCTAACTATGGCTACACCTTC.

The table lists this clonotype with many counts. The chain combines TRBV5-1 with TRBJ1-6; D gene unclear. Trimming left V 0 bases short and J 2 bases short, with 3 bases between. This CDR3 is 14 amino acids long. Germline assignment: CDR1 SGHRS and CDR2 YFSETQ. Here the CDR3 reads CASSLETYNSPLHF. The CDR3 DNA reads TGCGCCAGCAGCTTGGAAACCTATAATTCACCCCTCCACTTT.

The CDR3 DNA sequence: TGCAGCGTTTCGCCGGGACTAGCGGAAGAGACCCAGTACTTC. Its translation is CSVSPGLAEETQYF. This rearrangement joins TRBV29-1 to TRBJ2-5; 11 bases align to TRBD2. Per germline, CDR1 SQVTM and CDR2 ANQGSEA. The CDR3 loop spans 14 amino acids. The ends lost 5 bases at V and 3 bases at J; junction bases unmatched: 5. Together with reference TRBV29-1 and TRBJ2-5, the CDR3 gives the full variable domain: SAVISQKPSRDICQRGTSLTIQCQVDSQVTMMFWYRQQPGQSLTLIATANQGSEATYESGFVIDKFPISRPNLTFSTLTVSNMSPEDSSIYLCSVSPGLAEETQYFGPGTRLLVL.

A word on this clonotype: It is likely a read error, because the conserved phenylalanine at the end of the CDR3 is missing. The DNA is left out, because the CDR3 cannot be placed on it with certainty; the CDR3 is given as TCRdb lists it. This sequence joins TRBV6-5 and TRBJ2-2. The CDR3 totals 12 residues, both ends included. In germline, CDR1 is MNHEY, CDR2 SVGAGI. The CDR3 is CASSIDGGARII.

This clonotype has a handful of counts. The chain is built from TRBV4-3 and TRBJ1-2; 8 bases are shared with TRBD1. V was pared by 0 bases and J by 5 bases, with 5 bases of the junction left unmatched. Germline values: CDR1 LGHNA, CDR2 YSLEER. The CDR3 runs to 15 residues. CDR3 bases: TGCGCCAGCAGCCAAGATGGGCAGGGGGCATATGGCTACACCTTC. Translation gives CASSQDGQGAYGYTF.

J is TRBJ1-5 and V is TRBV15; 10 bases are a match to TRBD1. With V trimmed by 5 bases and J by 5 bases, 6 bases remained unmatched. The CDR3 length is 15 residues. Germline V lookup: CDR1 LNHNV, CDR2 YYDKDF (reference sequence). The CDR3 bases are TGTGCCACCAGCGCTGACAGGGGGCAAGATCAGCCCCAGCATTTT. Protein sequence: CATSADRGQDQPQHF.

The CDR3 loop reads CASSLSGDRGASGANVLTF. CDR3 DNA: TGTGCCAGCAGCTTAAGTGGAGACAGGGGCGCCTCTGGGGCCAACGTCCTGACTTTC. The V and J genes are TRBV7-3 and TRBJ2-6; 8 bases agree with TRBD1. CDR3 length: 19 amino acids. The V gene's germline CDR1 is SGHTA and CDR2 FQGTGA. After removal of 1 base from V and 0 bases from J, the junction contained 8 bases not matched to a gene.

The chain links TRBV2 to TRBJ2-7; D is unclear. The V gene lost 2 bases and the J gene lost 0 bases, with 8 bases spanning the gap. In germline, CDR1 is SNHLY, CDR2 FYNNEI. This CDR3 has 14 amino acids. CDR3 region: CASSEYKYSYEQYF. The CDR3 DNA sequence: TGTGCCAGCAGTGAATACAAGTACTCCTACGAGCAGTACTTC. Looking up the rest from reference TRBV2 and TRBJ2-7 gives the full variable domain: EPEVTQTPSHQVTQMGQEVILRCVPISNHLYFYWYRQILGQKVEFLVSFYNNEISEKSEIFDDQFSVERPDGSNFTLKIRSTKLEDSAMYFCASSEYKYSYEQYFGPGTRLTVT.

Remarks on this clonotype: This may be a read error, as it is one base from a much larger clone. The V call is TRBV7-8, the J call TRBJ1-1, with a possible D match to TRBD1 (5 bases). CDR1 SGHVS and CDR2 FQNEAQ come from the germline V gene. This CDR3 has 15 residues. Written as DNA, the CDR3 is TGTACCAGCAGTGGGGGTGATCGCGTGAACACTGAAGCTTTCTTT. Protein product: CTSSGGDRVNTEAFF.

The CDR3 is CASSDPGLGMYQETQYF. For the CDR3, the DNA is TGTGCCAGCAGTGACCCGGGACTAGGGATGTACCAAGAGACCCAGTACTTC. This sequence joins TRBV25-1 and TRBJ2-5, with 8 nucleotides matching TRBD2. The germline CDR1 and CDR2 sequences are MGHDK and SYGVNS. The CDR3 is made up of 17 amino acids. The trim removed 3 bases at V and 0 bases at J, leaving 9 bases unmatched. The full variable domain, its missing parts supplied by reference TRBV25-1 and TRBJ2-5, is EADIYQTPRYLVIGTGKKITLECSQTMGHDKMYWYQQDPGMELHLIHYSYGVNSTEKGDLSSESTVSRIRTEHFPLTLESARPSHTSQYLCASSDPGLGMYQETQYFGPGTRLLVL.

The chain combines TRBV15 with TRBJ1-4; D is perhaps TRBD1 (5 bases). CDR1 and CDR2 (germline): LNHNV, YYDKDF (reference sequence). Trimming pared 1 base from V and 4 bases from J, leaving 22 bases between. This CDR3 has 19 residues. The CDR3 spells CATSRAGGVVGTYNEKLFF. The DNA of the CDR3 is TGTGCCACCAGCAGAGCGGGCGGAGTGGTAGGGACGTATAATGAAAAACTGTTTTTT.

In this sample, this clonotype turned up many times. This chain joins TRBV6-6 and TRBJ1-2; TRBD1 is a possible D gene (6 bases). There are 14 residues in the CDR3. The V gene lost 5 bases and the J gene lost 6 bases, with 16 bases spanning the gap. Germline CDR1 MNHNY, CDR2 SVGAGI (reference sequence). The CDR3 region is CASSPPTGIDGYTF. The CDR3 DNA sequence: TGTGCCAGCAGTCCCCCGACAGGAATCGATGGCTACACCTTC.